This is a list of T cell receptor beta chains from one sample in a study of blood T cell repertoires in COVID-19. Produced via immunoSEQ multiplex PCR; TCRdb's table is partial and in-frame only. The sample lists approximately 250,000 clones, more than 85% occurring once. The sample comprised PBMCs or T cells enriched from blood (not recorded which). All receptors derive from a woman in her twenties or thirties who had recovered from COVID-19. CDR3s include the opening cysteine and the closing phenylalanine or tryptophan. The D gene is left open where the match is weak. Some rows have no size entry. The others give once, few or many, or a class for an expanded clone.

clone size	V gene	J gene	D gene	CDR3 protein	CDR3 DNA
-	TRBV3-1/TRBV3-2	TRBJ2-7	-	CASSPLGVLGSYEQYF	TGTGCCAGCAGCCCCCTCGGGGTGTTAGGAAGCTACGAGCAGTACTTC
-	TRBV2	TRBJ1-5	-	CASRKGLNQPQHF	TGTGCCAGCAGGAAGGGACTAAATCAGCCCCAGCATTTT
-	TRBV5-6	TRBJ2-1	TRBD1	CASKPWTGGIDEQFF	TGTGCCAGCAAACCCTGGACAGGGGGAATCGATGAGCAGTTCTTC
-	TRBV28	TRBJ1-4	-	CASRGSGTYRGEKLFF	TGTGCCAGCAGGGGATCCGGGACATATAGAGGGGAAAAACTGTTTTTT
-	TRBV3-1/TRBV3-2	TRBJ1-1	-	CASSQEVPEEAFF	TGTGCCAGCAGCCAAGAAGTGCCCGAGGAAGCTTTCTTT
-	TRBV7-6	TRBJ2-4	-	CASSLEAKGGQLAKNIQYF	TGTGCCAGCAGCTTAGAGGCGAAGGGGGGGCAGTTAGCCAAAAACATTCAGTACTTC
-	TRBV28	TRBJ2-1	TRBD1	CASRGPGQGAEQFF	TGTGCCAGCAGAGGGCCTGGACAGGGAGCTGAGCAGTTCTTC
many	TRBV7-8	TRBJ1-2	TRBD1	CASSLPSGQGAYGYTF	TGTGCCAGCAGCTTACCCTCGGGACAGGGGGCTTATGGCTACACCTTC
once	TRBV7-4	TRBJ1-5	-	CASSLPAGVVQPQHF	TGTGCCAGCAGCCTCCCGGCAGGGGTTGTTCAGCCCCAGCATTTT
-	TRBV7-2	TRBJ2-2	-	CASSPGQNTGELFF	TGTGCCAGCAGCCCGGGACAGAACACCGGGGAGCTGTTTTTT
-	TRBV7-3	TRBJ2-3	TRBD2	CASGTSGSTDTQYF	TGTGCCAGCGGAACTAGCGGGAGCACAGATACGCAGTATTTT
-	TRBV5-1	TRBJ1-6	TRBD1	CASSPGQADNSPLHF	TGCGCCAGCAGCCCTGGACAGGCGGATAATTCACCCCTCCACTTT
-	TRBV11-2	TRBJ2-5	TRBD2	CASSLDWREGRETQYF	TGTGCCAGCAGCTTGGACTGGCGGGAGGGCCGAGAGACCCAGTACTTC
-	TRBV7-9	TRBJ1-1	-	CASSFPLRAANTEAFF	TGTGCCAGCAGCTTCCCGCTCAGGGCGGCGAACACTGAAGCTTTCTTT
-	TRBV2	TRBJ2-5	-	CASSGLAVETQYF	TGTGCCAGCAGTGGGCTAGCTGTCGAGACCCAGTACTTC
few	TRBV15	TRBJ1-1	-	CATSRDWGGTEAFF	TGTGCCACCAGCAGAGATTGGGGGGGCACTGAAGCTTTCTTT
-	TRBV7-2	TRBJ1-6	TRBD1	CASSLDRQGAGAPLHF	TGTGCCAGCAGCTTAGATAGGCAGGGGGCGGGAGCACCCCTCCACTTT
-	TRBV19	TRBJ1-1	-	CASSIGPENTEAFF	TGTGCCAGTAGTATAGGTCCAGAAAACACTGAAGCTTTCTTT
-	TRBV12-5	TRBJ2-1	-	CASGLGLWTENNEQFF	TGTGCTAGTGGTTTGGGACTTTGGACAGAAAACAATGAGCAGTTCTTC
-	TRBV6-2/TRBV6-3	TRBJ2-1	TRBD2	CASSYGLAHEQFF	TGTGCCAGCAGTTACGGACTAGCCCATGAGCAGTTCTTC
-	TRBV18	TRBJ2-7	TRBD1	CASSPSIGQGSSYEQYF	TGTGCCAGCTCACCATCCATAGGACAGGGGAGCTCCTACGAGCAGTACTTC
-	TRBV4-3	TRBJ2-1	-	CASSQRGSRSNEQFF	TGCGCCAGCAGCCAAAGGGGCTCGCGGTCCAATGAGCAGTTCTTC
-	TRBV19	TRBJ2-7	-	CASSIKSTGSPPGNYEQYF	TGTGCCAGTAGTATAAAATCGACAGGCTCCCCTCCAGGGAACTACGAGCAGTACTTC
once	TRBV6-2/TRBV6-3	TRBJ2-7	TRBD2	CASSPGTSGLNSYEQYF	TGTGCCAGCAGTCCCGGGACTAGCGGATTAAATTCCTACGAGCAGTACTTC
-	TRBV11-2	TRBJ1-1	-	CASSLRQGRAEAFF	TGTGCCAGCAGCTTAAGGCAGGGGAGGGCTGAAGCTTTCTTT
-	TRBV27	TRBJ1-2	-	CASRGLGDYGYTF	TGTGCCAGCAGAGGACTGGGTGACTATGGCTACACCTTC
-	TRBV5-1	TRBJ1-5	-	CASSSSPAENQPQHF	TGCGCCAGCAGCTCGTCCCCCGCGGAAAATCAGCCCCAGCATTTT
-	TRBV3-1/TRBV3-2	TRBJ2-2	TRBD2	CASSQGPSGNTGELFF	TGTGCCAGCAGCCAGGGGCCTAGCGGGAACACCGGGGAGCTGTTTTTT
-	TRBV30	TRBJ2-7	-	CAWSLNAYEQYF	TGTGCCTGGAGTCTTAATGCCTACGAGCAGTACTTC
-	TRBV3-1/TRBV3-2	TRBJ1-2	-	CASSQGEHGYTF	TGTGCCAGCAGCCAAGGGGAGCATGGCTACACCTTC
-	TRBV5-4	TRBJ1-2	TRBD1	CASSFTQGSYGYTF	TGTGCCAGCAGCTTCACACAGGGGTCCTATGGCTACACCTTC
-	TRBV29-1	TRBJ1-1	-	CSVAFLGEGEAFF	TGCAGCGTTGCCTTTCTCGGAGAGGGTGAAGCTTTCTTT
-	TRBV11-2	TRBJ1-1	-	CASSLDLRTEAFF	TGTGCCAGCAGCTTAGATTTGAGGACTGAAGCTTTCTTT
-	TRBV7-8	TRBJ1-1	-	CASSLRGFMNTEAFF	TGTGCCAGCAGCCTACGAGGATTTATGAACACTGAAGCTTTCTTT
-	TRBV19	TRBJ1-5	-	CASSIWGPGNQPQHF	TGTGCCAGTAGTATTTGGGGGCCGGGCAATCAGCCCCAGCATTTT
-	TRBV4-1	TRBJ2-1	TRBD2	CASSIAGGPYNEQFF	TGCGCCAGCAGCATAGCGGGAGGGCCGTACAATGAGCAGTTCTTC
-	TRBV7-9	TRBJ1-1	TRBD1	CASSSSGGSNTEAFF	TGTGCCAGCAGTTCCTCAGGGGGCTCGAACACTGAAGCTTTCTTT
once	TRBV28	TRBJ2-5	TRBD2	CASGGRGETQYF	TGTGCCAGCGGGGGGAGGGGTGAGACCCAGTACTTC
-	TRBV6-1	TRBJ1-5	-	CASSERGNQRPQHF	TGTGCCAGCAGTGAAAGGGGAAATCAACGGCCCCAGCATTTT
-	TRBV11-2	TRBJ2-7	TRBD1	CASSSPRTGTSF	TGTGCCAGCAGCTCCCCCCGGACAGGGACATCCTTC
-	TRBV27	TRBJ2-5	TRBD1	CASSSGQGARETQYF	TGTGCCAGCAGTTCAGGGCAGGGGGCGCGAGAGACCCAGTACTTC
-	TRBV9	TRBJ2-7	-	CASSVGDSGTTYEQYF	TGTGCCAGCAGCGTGGGCGATAGTGGTACAACCTACGAGCAGTACTTC
-	TRBV28	TRBJ2-5	TRBD1	CASRDRYQETQYF	TGTGCCAGCAGGGACAGGTACCAAGAGACCCAGTACTTC
-	TRBV19	TRBJ1-2	TRBD1	CASSIVGEDRDGYTF	TGTGCCAGTAGTATAGTAGGAGAGGACAGGGACGGCTACACCTTC
-	TRBV19	TRBJ1-1	TRBD1	CASSGQRNTEAFF	TGTGCCAGCTCGGGACAGCGGAACACTGAAGCTTTCTTT
-	TRBV5-1	TRBJ2-5	TRBD2	CASRSLELAGYQETQYF	TGCGCCAGCCGCTCCCTCGAGCTAGCGGGGTACCAAGAGACCCAGTACTTC
-	TRBV7-3	TRBJ1-2	TRBD1	CASSLSGGLDGYTF	TGTGCCAGCAGCTTATCAGGGGGACTCGATGGCTACACCTTC
-	TRBV7-9	TRBJ2-7	TRBD2	CASSLHPTSGSYEQYF	TGTGCCAGCAGCTTACACCCGACTAGCGGGAGCTACGAGCAGTACTTC
-	TRBV24-1	TRBJ2-7	TRBD2	CATSDITSGRTYEQYF	TGTGCCACCAGTGATATAACTAGCGGGAGAACCTACGAGCAGTACTTC
-	TRBV4-1	TRBJ2-3	TRBD2	CASSQEGTSGATDTQYF	TGCGCCAGCAGCCAAGAGGGGACTAGCGGGGCTACAGATACGCAGTATTTT
few	TRBV7-2	TRBJ1-3	-	CASSTGNTIYF	TGTGCCAGCAGTACTGGAAACACCATATATTTT
-	TRBV3-1/TRBV3-2	TRBJ2-2	-	CASSQGLPSGELFF	TGTGCCAGCAGCCAAGGACTCCCCTCCGGGGAGCTGTTTTTT
-	TRBV27	TRBJ2-1	TRBD2	CASSLGGTSGSYNEQFF	TGTGCCAGCAGTCTCGGGGGGACTAGCGGGAGTTACAATGAGCAGTTCTTC
-	TRBV11-1	TRBJ2-3	-	CASSLARHTDTQYF	TGTGCCAGCAGCTTAGCGAGGCACACAGATACGCAGTATTTT
-	TRBV7-9	TRBJ2-1	TRBD1	CATVGTAVSNEQFF	TGTGCCACAGTCGGGACAGCGGTCTCGAATGAGCAGTTCTTC
-	TRBV6-5	TRBJ2-7	-	CASKGTDSYEQYF	TGTGCCAGCAAAGGCACAGATTCCTACGAGCAGTACTTC
-	TRBV15	TRBJ2-5	TRBD2	CATSRRSGAQETQYF	TGTGCCACCAGCAGACGAAGCGGGGCACAAGAGACCCAGTACTTC
-	TRBV11-3	TRBJ2-1	TRBD2	CASSLVSREGGVEQFF	TGTGCCAGCAGCTTAGTTTCGCGGGAGGGCGGGGTTGAGCAGTTCTTC
-	TRBV15	TRBJ1-6	TRBD1	CATSRDWDRSIGDSPLHF	TGTGCCACCAGCAGAGATTGGGACAGATCAATTGGTGATTCACCCCTCCACTTT
-	TRBV5-4	TRBJ1-1	TRBD1	CASSLWTGGRSGAEAFF	TGTGCCAGCAGCCTATGGACAGGGGGGCGGTCCGGAGCTGAAGCTTTCTTT